A selection of T cell receptor beta chains follows, all from one sample in a study of beta chain features in type 1 diabetes. Some clones are missing from TCRdb's copy, which holds only in-frame ones; the method was immunoSEQ multiplex PCR. The table shows under 200,000 clones, with roughly 8.1% occurring only once. The sample taken for sequencing was central memory CD4+ T cells from blood. Every receptor here comes from a man younger than 30 in good health. Both conserved end residues are part of each CDR3. A D gene is named only where the DNA matches it firmly. Clone size appears in some rows only: once, few, many, or a class for an expanded clone.

>TRBV18|-|-|TRBJ1-1
CASSFTAYAMNTEAFF
TGTGCCAGCTCCTTCACAGCTTACGCGATGAACACTGAAGCTTTCTTT
>TRBV7-3|TRBD1|few|TRBJ1-1
CASSLTGQIEAFF
TGTGCCAGCAGCTTAACGGGACAGATTGAAGCTTTCTTT
>TRBV2|TRBD2|few|TRBJ2-1
CASSSARLAGALDEQFF
TGTGCCAGCAGCTCCGCCCGGCTAGCGGGAGCATTGGATGAGCAGTTCTTC
>TRBV6-1|-|few|TRBJ2-7
CASSPDRRYEQYF
TGTGCCAGCAGTCCAGACAGGCGCTACGAGCAGTACTTC
>TRBV5-1|-|-|TRBJ2-2
CASSGTVGTGELFF
TGCGCCAGCAGCGGGACTGTGGGCACCGGGGAGCTGTTTTTT
>TRBV6-6|TRBD1|few|TRBJ1-2
CASTPQGGNYGYTF
TGTGCCAGCACTCCACAGGGGGGTAACTATGGCTACACCTTC
>TRBV18|TRBD2|few|TRBJ2-6
CASSPLAGISGANVLTF
TGTGCCAGCTCACCTCTAGCGGGGATCTCTGGGGCCAACGTCCTGACTTTC
>TRBV28|TRBD2|-|TRBJ2-7
CASLGPAGGDYEQYF
TGTGCCAGCTTGGGGCCAGCGGGGGGAGACTACGAGCAGTACTTC
>TRBV28|TRBD1|-|TRBJ1-2
CASSAQGLGYGYTF
TGTGCCAGCAGCGCACAGGGGCTAGGCTATGGCTACACCTTC
>TRBV7-2|TRBD1|few|TRBJ1-2
CASSSGTGNYGYTF
TGTGCCAGCAGCTCGGGGACAGGAAACTATGGCTACACCTTC
>TRBV11-2|-|-|TRBJ2-2
CASSKGDSIRTGELFF
TGTGCCAGCAGCAAAGGGGACTCGATACGCACCGGGGAGCTGTTTTTT
>TRBV6-4|TRBD1|few|TRBJ2-7
CASRTDRDEQYF
TGTGCCAGCAGGACCGACAGGGACGAGCAGTACTTC
>TRBV25-1|TRBD1|-|TRBJ2-1
CASSAPDRGSNEQFF
TGTGCCAGCAGTGCCCCGGACAGGGGGTCGAATGAGCAGTTCTTC
>TRBV11-2|-|few|TRBJ2-7
CASSSPGYEQYF
TGTGCCAGCAGCTCTCCAGGCTACGAGCAGTACTTC
>TRBV4-2|-|few|TRBJ1-5
CASSPGTDNQPQHF
TGTGCCAGCAGCCCCGGAACAGACAATCAGCCCCAGCATTTT
>TRBV19|TRBD1|-|TRBJ1-5
CASRDRGEDQPQHF
TGTGCCAGTAGGGACAGGGGAGAGGATCAGCCCCAGCATTTT
>TRBV6-1|TRBD1|few|TRBJ1-4
CASSWTGGGNEKLFF
TGTGCCAGCAGCTGGACAGGGGGAGGTAATGAAAAACTGTTTTTT
>TRBV7-2|TRBD2|-|TRBJ2-2
CASSLGGGWAAGVAGELFF
TGTGCCAGCAGCCTGGGGGGGGGCTGGGCAGCGGGAGTGGCCGGGGAGCTGTTTTTT
>TRBV19|-|-|TRBJ2-7
CASNQGYEQYF
TGTGCCAGTAACCAGGGTTACGAGCAGTACTTC
>TRBV5-1|-|few|TRBJ2-7
CASSGGDRTSSYEQYF
TGCGCCAGCAGCGGGGGGGACAGGACGAGCTCCTACGAGCAGTACTTC
>TRBV7-2|TRBD1|-|TRBJ1-2
CASSLDRGKGYTF
TGTGCCAGCAGCTTGGACAGGGGGAAGGGCTACACCTTC
>TRBV4-3|TRBD2|-|TRBJ2-1
CASSQRLAGAYNEQFF
TGCGCCAGCAGCCAGCGACTAGCGGGGGCCTACAATGAGCAGTTCTTC
>TRBV4-3|TRBD2|-|TRBJ2-2
CASSQGLAGVTDTGELFF
TGCGCCAGCAGCCAAGGACTAGCGGGAGTAACGGACACCGGGGAGCTGTTTTTT
>TRBV7-9|TRBD2|-|TRBJ2-7
CASTTGVGGVYEQYF
TGTGCCAGCACTACAGGAGTGGGGGGGGTGTACGAGCAGTACTTC
>TRBV4-1|TRBD1|-|TRBJ1-4
CASSQPGQGEKLFF
TGCGCCAGCAGCCAACCGGGACAGGGTGAAAAACTGTTTTTT
>TRBV7-3|-|few|TRBJ2-1
CASSSFGGQVGNEQFF
TGTGCCAGCAGCTCCTTTGGTGGGCAGGTCGGCAATGAGCAGTTCTTC
>TRBV4-2|TRBD1|few|TRBJ1-1
CASSASTGGTEAFF
TGTGCCAGCAGCGCCTCAACAGGGGGCACTGAAGCTTTCTTT
>TRBV14|TRBD2|few|TRBJ2-5
CASSLSGAETQYF
TGTGCCAGCAGCCTTAGCGGGGCTGAGACCCAGTACTTC
>TRBV10-3|TRBD1|-|TRBJ1-2
CAISDPGQAFYGYTF
TGTGCCATCAGTGACCCGGGACAGGCTTTCTATGGCTACACCTTC
>TRBV5-6|-|-|TRBJ2-3
CASSFTIFGQRDTDTQYF
TGTGCCAGCAGCTTTACCATCTTTGGACAGAGAGACACAGATACGCAGTATTTT
>TRBV10-3|TRBD1|-|TRBJ2-7
CAIRPGTGGTYEQYF
TGTGCCATCAGACCCGGGACAGGGGGCACGTACGAGCAGTACTTC
>TRBV7-2|TRBD1|few|TRBJ1-2
CASSLRHPGTGDGYTF
TGTGCCAGCAGCCTCCGCCACCCTGGGACAGGGGACGGCTACACCTTC
>TRBV29-1|TRBD1|-|TRBJ2-3
CSVEVGQAREDTQYF
TGCAGCGTTGAAGTGGGACAGGCCCGGGAAGATACGCAGTATTTT
>TRBV7-8|TRBD1|few|TRBJ2-7
CASSRRDSFYHEQYF
TGTGCCAGCAGCCGAAGGGACAGTTTCTACCACGAGCAGTACTTC
>TRBV28|-|few|TRBJ1-1
CATSGTPNTEAFF
TGTGCCACCTCCGGGACACCGAACACTGAAGCTTTCTTT
>TRBV7-2|-|many|TRBJ2-6
CASSRTAGANVLTF
TGTGCCAGCAGCCGGACAGCTGGGGCCAACGTCCTGACTTTC
>TRBV29-1|TRBD1|-|TRBJ1-1
CSVARGQGAGEAFF
TGCAGCGTTGCCCGGGGACAGGGGGCCGGTGAAGCTTTCTTT
>TRBV19|TRBD1|few|TRBJ1-5
CASSILPGQGSQPQHF
TGTGCCAGTAGTATCCTCCCGGGACAGGGGAGTCAGCCCCAGCATTTT
>TRBV5-1|TRBD1|few|TRBJ1-1
CASSEIQGAVTEAFF
TGCGCCAGCAGCGAAATACAGGGGGCTGTGACTGAAGCTTTCTTT
>TRBV30|TRBD1|few|TRBJ2-7
CAWRKQGAYEQYF
TGTGCCTGGAGGAAACAGGGGGCCTACGAGCAGTACTTC
>TRBV7-8|TRBD1|-|TRBJ1-2
CASSPGQTSGGYTF
TGTGCCAGCAGCCCGGGACAGACCTCCGGTGGCTACACCTTC
>TRBV7-8|TRBD2|-|TRBJ2-1
CASSPSGRELSEQFF
TGTGCCAGCAGCCCCAGCGGGAGGGAACTTAGTGAGCAGTTCTTC
>TRBV4-2|TRBD2|few|TRBJ2-1
CASSQPVVGGGANNEQFF
TGTGCCAGCAGCCAACCTGTCGTGGGCGGGGGGGCAAACAATGAGCAGTTCTTC
>TRBV7-9|TRBD1|few|TRBJ1-2
CASGRTGVYGYTF
TGTGCCAGCGGACGGACAGGGGTCTATGGCTACACCTTC
>TRBV9|TRBD1|few|TRBJ1-2
CASSPGQGHYGYTF
TGTGCCAGCAGCCCAGGACAGGGCCACTATGGCTACACCTTC
>TRBV27|TRBD1|-|TRBJ1-1
CASRTGVLNTEAFF
TGTGCCAGCAGAACAGGGGTCTTGAACACTGAAGCTTTCTTT
>TRBV5-4|-|few|TRBJ2-3
CASRSTSFQDTQYF
TGTGCCAGCAGATCGACTAGTTTTCAGGATACGCAGTATTTT
>TRBV10-3|TRBD1|few|TRBJ2-7
CATRQGTGDYEQYF
TGTGCCACGCGACAGGGGACAGGGGACTACGAGCAGTACTTC
>TRBV7-3|TRBD2|once|TRBJ2-3
CASSLQAGERYTQYF
TGTGCCAGCAGCTTACAAGCGGGGGAAAGGTATACGCAGTATTTT
>TRBV7-9|-|many|TRBJ1-2
CASSLAGLYGYTF
TGTGCCAGCAGCTTAGCGGGACTCTATGGCTACACCTTC